The entry below gives a single TCR beta chain sequence along with its context. V was shortened by 6 bases and J by 3 bases, with 8 bases between the two germline ends. Per germline, CDR1 MDHEN and CDR2 SYDVKM. This CDR3 has 13 amino acids. These data come from a study of blood T cells in healthy people across ages. The second PCR ran roughly 7 to 12 cycles with a sample-barcoded 5' primer and J-beta primers. Each CDR3 protein gets one entry after TCRdb re-called the 5' RACE reads with MiXCR. The repertoire holds hundreds of thousands of distinct CDR3 sequences, about a quarter seen once, with approximately 3.6% in the top ten. These records were also assigned to another study, of T cells of mothers and their children. That study reports: When the second PCR was run, its M1S primer added sample barcodes and 2-4 random nucleotides.

The chain couples TRBV28 to TRBJ2-2; D may be TRBD2 (5 bases). The sample taken for sequencing was blood. This TCR came from a boy aged 2 to 9 in good health. CDR3 region: CASRKEDTGELFF. CDR3 coding DNA: TGTGCCAGCAGGAAGGAGGACACCGGGGAGCTGTTTTTT.